The clone carrying this TCR beta chain showed up many times. Its matching antigen is unknown. Each CDR3 protein is one row after TCRdb ran MiXCR on the reads. Of some 150,000 distinct CDR3 sequences listed, about 6.5% are singletons. The sample belongs to a study of T cell repertoires in cytomegalovirus infection. At the level of the study: Signatures in public TCR beta sequences pointed to both CMV infection and matching HLA type. General study findings and limits: Dominant in the ex vivo response were TCR beta clonotypes restricted by HLA-C and specific for CMV. The cumulative frequency of public TCR beta families distinguished individuals who carried CMV together with the relevant HLA.

The sample comprised PBMCs. This TCR was recovered from a human donor in good health (CMV status not recorded). Some clones in this sample may be carry-over from other donors' samples.

The CDR3 is CASRSRDTLYEQYF. The CDR3 DNA reads TGTGCCAGCAGATCTAGGGATACCCTCTACGAGCAGTACTTC. This sequence joins TRBV7-9 and TRBJ2-7; D uncertain. Germline V gives CDR1 SEHNR, CDR2 FQNEAQ (reference sequence). Trimming cost V 6 bases and J 3 bases, with 15 bases left between them. The CDR3 totals 14 residues. Full variable domain (outside the CDR3, taken from reference TRBV7-9 and TRBJ2-7): DTGVSQNPRHKITKRGQNVTFRCDPISEHNRLYWYRQTLGQGPEFLTYFQNEAQLEKSRLLSDRFSAERPKGSFSTLEIQRTEQGDSAMYLCASRSRDTLYEQYFGPGTRLTVT.